These T cell receptor beta chains were read from a single sample in a study of OX40 agonist ivuxolimab in advanced cancers. Here immunoSEQ multiplex PCR was the method, and the copy in TCRdb shows in-frame clones only, minus some. This table holds 65,000 to 70,000 clones, around 91% found once. Sequenced here: CD4+ or CD8+ T cells sorted from blood, sampled in a trial of the OX40 agonist ivuxolimab. These receptors were taken from an adult with an advanced solid tumor such as melanoma, head and neck, liver or kidney cancer. Both conserved end residues are part of each CDR3. D genes are given only for firm matches. For some rows the clone size is stated as once, few or many, or as a class when expanded; others skip it.

v_gene,d_gene,j_gene,abundance,CDR3aa,CDR3nt
TRBV7-9,NA,TRBJ1-2,NA,CASSTRQEYGYTF,TGTGCCAGCAGCACGAGACAGGAGTATGGCTACACCTTC
TRBV19,NA,TRBJ2-1,NA,CASSIEMGLIYNEQFF,TGTGCCAGTAGTATAGAAATGGGACTCATCTACAATGAGCAGTTCTTC
TRBV7-8,NA,TRBJ1-2,once,CASSLEGLAYGYTF,TGTGCCAGCAGCTTAGAGGGGTTGGCGTATGGCTACACCTTC
TRBV9,NA,TRBJ2-1,NA,CASSETAGRRSSYNEQFF,TGTGCCAGCAGCGAGACGGCCGGGCGGAGAAGCTCCTACAATGAGCAGTTCTTC
TRBV4-2,NA,TRBJ2-7,NA,CASSQDPTTTGGAYEQYF,TGTGCCAGCAGCCAAGATCCAACAACCACAGGGGGGGCCTACGAGCAGTACTTC
TRBV27,NA,TRBJ2-5,NA,CASSLLGGGETQYF,TGTGCCAGCAGTTTATTGGGGGGTGGAGAGACCCAGTACTTC
TRBV30,NA,TRBJ2-7,NA,CAWSLTGPYEQYF,TGTGCCTGGAGTTTGACGGGGCCCTACGAGCAGTACTTC
TRBV7-9,NA,TRBJ2-4,NA,CASSLATQGEDIQYF,TGTGCCAGCAGCTTAGCCACTCAGGGGGAGGACATTCAGTACTTC
TRBV30,TRBD2,TRBJ2-1,NA,CAWSLSEGRASYNEQFF,TGTGCCTGGAGTCTTTCTGAGGGGAGGGCCAGCTACAATGAGCAGTTCTTC
TRBV9,NA,TRBJ2-2,NA,CASSVGGTAGELFF,TGTGCCAGCAGCGTAGGCGGGACCGCCGGGGAGCTGTTTTTT
TRBV6-1,TRBD2,TRBJ2-1,NA,CAGRTSVVSVNEQFF,TGTGCCGGACGGACTAGCGTGGTGTCAGTGAATGAGCAGTTCTTC
TRBV6-5,NA,TRBJ2-7,NA,CASSPHDNSYEQYF,TGTGCCAGCAGCCCCCATGACAACTCCTACGAGCAGTACTTC
TRBV6-6,NA,TRBJ1-1,NA,CASSSVNSAAEAFF,TGTGCCAGCAGTTCCGTTAACTCGGCCGCTGAAGCTTTCTTT
TRBV11-3,NA,TRBJ2-3,NA,CASSQTPRVTDTQYF,TGTGCCAGCAGCCAGACCCCCAGGGTAACAGATACGCAGTATTTT
TRBV30,NA,TRBJ1-4,NA,CAWSVLGQGSREKLFF,TGTGCCTGGAGTGTACTGGGCCAGGGTTCGCGTGAAAAACTGTTTTTT
TRBV7-2,TRBD1,TRBJ1-3,NA,CASSLLTGAYSGNTIYF,TGTGCCAGCAGCTTACTCACAGGGGCCTACTCTGGAAACACCATATATTTT
TRBV6-5,NA,TRBJ2-7,few,CASSSSGSYEQYF,TGTGCCAGCAGCTCGTCGGGTTCCTACGAGCAGTACTTC
TRBV27,TRBD2,TRBJ2-7,NA,CASSWGGSSYEQYF,TGTGCCAGCAGTTGGGGAGGGAGCTCCTACGAGCAGTACTTC
TRBV28,NA,TRBJ2-2,NA,CASSPLTRVGNTGELFF,TGTGCCAGCAGTCCCCTCACTAGGGTGGGTAACACCGGGGAGCTGTTTTTT
TRBV9,NA,TRBJ1-3,NA,CASSVGTSSGNTIYF,TGTGCCAGCAGCGTAGGGACTTCCTCTGGAAACACCATATATTTT
TRBV19,NA,TRBJ1-5,NA,CASSIGGYSNQPQHF,TGTGCCAGTAGTATTGGGGGTTATAGCAATCAGCCCCAGCATTTT
TRBV6-1,NA,TRBJ2-1,NA,CALQPLFQYNEQFF,TGTGCCTTACAGCCGCTTTTCCAGTACAATGAGCAGTTCTTC
TRBV28,NA,TRBJ2-1,NA,CASSPPATTSSYNEQFF,TGTGCCAGCAGTCCCCCGGCGACAACGAGCTCCTACAATGAGCAGTTCTTC
TRBV29-1,NA,TRBJ2-7,few,CSVATSYEQYF,TGCAGCGTAGCCACCTCCTACGAGCAGTACTTC
TRBV5-6,TRBD1,TRBJ2-1,once,CASSLSISTGLFLHEQFF,TGTGCCAGCAGCTTGAGTATATCGACAGGGTTGTTCTTGCATGAGCAGTTCTTC
TRBV7-9,NA,TRBJ1-5,NA,CASSLTDSQPQHF,TGTGCCAGCAGTTTGACAGACTCTCAGCCCCAGCATTTT
TRBV29-1,TRBD2,TRBJ2-1,NA,CSARERVSNEQFF,TGCAGCGCGCGGGAGAGGGTAAGCAATGAGCAGTTCTTC
TRBV7-7,NA,TRBJ2-1,once,CASSLSVGGYNEQFF,TGTGCTAGCAGCTTATCGGTGGGGGGTTACAATGAGCAGTTCTTC
TRBV18,NA,TRBJ2-7,NA,CASSPPGDSEQYF,TGTGCCAGCTCACCACCGGGGGATAGCGAGCAGTACTTC
TRBV14,NA,TRBJ2-5,once,CASSQHGLPLETQYF,TGTGCCAGCAGCCAACATGGCCTGCCGTTGGAGACCCAGTACTTC
TRBV5-6,NA,TRBJ2-4,once,CASSWGEEAKNIQYF,TGTGCCAGCAGCTGGGGGGAGGAAGCCAAAAACATTCAGTACTTC
TRBV7-9,TRBD1,TRBJ1-1,NA,CASSPRGDRGRHTEAFF,TGTGCCAGCAGCCCACGCGGAGACAGGGGCAGGCACACTGAAGCTTTCTTT
TRBV29-1,NA,TRBJ2-7,NA,CSVEDVSGYEQYF,TGCAGCGTTGAAGATGTCTCGGGGTACGAGCAGTACTTC
TRBV29-1,TRBD1,TRBJ2-1,NA,CSVPGQAYNEQFF,TGCAGCGTCCCGGGACAGGCCTACAATGAGCAGTTCTTC
TRBV7-9,NA,TRBJ1-5,NA,CASSLGGDTHTNQPQHF,TGTGCCAGCAGCTTAGGAGGGGACACTCATACCAATCAGCCCCAGCATTTT
TRBV30,NA,TRBJ1-1,NA,CAFNQVGITEAFF,TGTGCTTTTAACCAGGTCGGGATCACTGAAGCTTTCTTT
TRBV11-2,NA,TRBJ2-1,NA,CASSLHGRYSSYNEQFF,TGTGCCAGCAGCTTACATGGAAGATATTCCTCCTACAATGAGCAGTTCTTC
TRBV27,NA,TRBJ2-4,NA,CASSFARGDDIQYF,TGTGCCAGCAGTTTCGCTAGGGGGGATGACATTCAGTACTTC
TRBV5-6,NA,TRBJ1-2,NA,CASSWGSGGADYGYTF,TGTGCCAGCAGCTGGGGGTCGGGGGGCGCCGACTATGGCTACACCTTC
TRBV27,NA,TRBJ2-7,NA,CASSSPRFSDRSYEQYF,TGTGCCAGCAGTTCCCCCCGCTTTAGCGATAGGTCCTACGAGCAGTACTTC
TRBV30,NA,TRBJ2-1,NA,CAWSVRDEQFF,TGTGCCTGGAGTGTACGGGATGAGCAGTTCTTC
TRBV7-5,NA,TRBJ2-5,NA,CARSLRASGGPGETQYF,TGTGCCAGAAGCTTACGGGCTAGCGGGGGGCCCGGAGAGACCCAGTACTTC